Below are 24 T cell receptor beta chains sequenced from a single sample in a study of T cells in women clearing cervical HPV infection. The protocol was immunoSEQ multiplex PCR, while the TCRdb copy is restricted to in-frame clones and leaves out a portion. This sample's table has some 30,000 clones. Sequencing was performed on blood buffy coat. The receptors were gathered from a woman aged 18-70 years with a cervical HPV16 infection that either progressed to CIN3+ or cleared (not recorded which).

Concerning this clone: Read coverage stops 3 residues before the CDR3 terminus; the germline J gene supplies the remainder. The rearrangement joins TRBV2 to TRBJ2-1; 8 bases fit TRBD1. The CDR3 extends over 14 amino acids. The germline CDR1 and CDR2 sequences are SNHLY and FYNNEI. The J segment lost 6 bases and the V segment lost 5 bases, leaving 6 bases of the junction unmatched. The CDR3: CASSWAGGLNEQFF. CDR3 DNA (partial): TGTGCCAGCAGTTGGGCAGGGGGCCTCAATGAG.

As concerns this clone: The read ends 3 residues early relative to the CDR3; the germline J gene fills the gap. The V gene is TRBV10-3, the J gene TRBJ1-5; tentative D call: TRBD1 (6 bases). Looked up from germline, CDR1 is ENHRY and CDR2 is SYGVKD. Trimming left V 0 bases short and J 1 base short, with 10 bases between. The CDR3 is made up of 16 amino acids. CDR3 DNA, as far as it was read: TGTGCCATCAGTGAGTCCGGCAGGGGAAGCAATCAGCCC. It specifies CAISESGRGSNQP. The whole CDR3 sequence is CAISESGRGSNQPQHF.

Concerning this clone itself: The observed sequence ends 3 residues before the CDR3 terminus, with the missing tail filled in from the germline J gene. This chain connects TRBV2 to TRBJ2-3, with 8 nucleotides matching TRBD1. The length of the CDR3 is 15 residues. Germline-derived CDR1 and CDR2 are SNHLY and FYNNEI. The sequenced CDR3 bases are TGTGCCAGCAGTGTGGGGCGGACAGGGAGAGAGCCG. Translated: CASSVGRTGREP. The whole CDR3 protein is CASSVGRTGREPQYF.

Note on this clone: The sequenced fragment ends 3 residues before the CDR3 boundary, so the rest is inferred from the germline J gene. The genes are TRBV5-8 and TRBJ2-7; D possibly corresponds to TRBD1 (6 bases). V was cut by 1 base and J by 3 bases, with 14 bases left in between. Germline lookup yields CDR1 SGHTS and CDR2 YDEGEE. The CDR3 is made up of 15 amino acids. The covered CDR3 bases are TGTGCCAGCAGCTTGTCAACAAGGGGGATCTACGAG. Translating it yields CASSLSTRGIYE. The whole CDR3 protein is CASSLSTRGIYEQYF. The full variable domain, with the rest looked up from reference TRBV5-8 and TRBJ2-7, is EAGVTQSPTHLIKTRGQQATLRCSPISGHTSVYWYQQALGLGLQFLLWYDEGEERNRGNFPPRFSGRQFPNYSSELNVNALELEDSALYLCASSLSTRGIYEQYFGPGTRLTVT.

Remarks on this clone: Read data end 3 residues before the CDR3 end; the end is taken from the germline J gene. The chain has TRBV6-1 and TRBJ1-2; D is unclear. Germline values: CDR1 MNHNS, CDR2 SASEGT. Trimming left V 1 base short and J 0 bases short, with 9 bases between. The CDR3 is 15 amino acids. The CDR3 reads CASSEGAGANYGYTF. CDR3 DNA, as far as it was read: TGTGCCAGCAGTGAAGGGGCAGGTGCTAACTATGGC.

As regards this clone: The read comes to an end 3 residues before the CDR3 does, leaving the germline J gene to fill in the end. The chain links TRBV18 to TRBJ2-3, with 10 positions matching TRBD1. This CDR3 is built from 14 residues. Germline loops: CDR1 KGHSH, CDR2 LQKENI. V lost 5 bases to trimming and J lost 2 bases; unmatched junction nucleotides: 1. CDR3 sequence reads: CASSGTGATDTQYF. The DNA read from the CDR3 is TGTGCCAGCTCAGGGACAGGGGCCACAGATACG. The full variable domain, in which reference TRBV18 and TRBJ2-3 provide the parts outside the CDR3, is NAGVMQNPRHLVRRRGQEARLRCSPMKGHSHVYWYRQLPEEGLKFMVYLQKENIIDESGMPKERFSAEFPKEGPSILRIQQVVRGDSAAYFCASSGTGATDTQYFGPGTRLTVL.

To note about this clone: The read halts 3 residues ahead of the CDR3 end, with the missing end drawn from the germline J gene. V usage is TRBV20-1 and J usage is TRBJ2-7; 11 bases map to TRBD2. The CDR3 is 14 residues long. J gave up 2 bases and V 6 bases, and 6 bases lay outside the gene matches. The germline gives CDR1 DFQATT, CDR2 SNEGSKA (reference sequence). CDR3 in amino acids: CSAEVSGRAYEQYF. The DNA read from the CDR3 is TGCAGTGCAGAGGTTAGCGGGAGGGCCTACGAG.

Of note for this clone: The observed sequence ends 3 residues before the CDR3 terminus, with the missing tail filled in from the germline J gene. The V and J genes are TRBV7-3 and TRBJ1-1, with D unclear. From germline, CDR1 is SGHTA and CDR2 FQGTGA. The CDR3 is 13 amino acids. Trimming left V 6 bases short and J 0 bases short, with 8 bases between. The CDR3 region is CASSASVNTEAFF. The part of the CDR3 DNA that was read is TGTGCCAGCAGTGCCTCAGTGAACACTGAA.

On this clone: The read gets to within 3 residues of the CDR3 end, and the germline J gene fills in the rest. The gene calls are TRBV7-9 and TRBJ1-2, with D possibly being TRBD1 (5 bases). Germline CDR1 SEHNR, CDR2 FQNEAQ (reference sequence). This CDR3 is built from 13 residues. CDR3 DNA, as far as it was read: TGTGCCAGCAGCCCGGGGGGGGATTACGAC. Its translation: CASSPGGDYD. The whole CDR3 reads CASSPGGDYDYTF.

As for this clone: The sequenced fragment ends 3 residues before the CDR3 boundary, so the rest is inferred from the germline J gene. The chain uses TRBV19 and TRBJ2-5; no reliable D call. The CDR3 extends over 14 amino acids. In germline, CDR1 is LNHDA, CDR2 SQIVND (reference sequence). V dropped 1 base and J dropped 7 bases, with 13 bases sitting between them. CDR3 protein: CASSIGPVSRTQYF. Partial CDR3 DNA: TGTGCCAGTAGTATAGGTCCGGTCTCAAGGACC. Looking up the rest from reference TRBV19 and TRBJ2-5 gives the full variable domain: DGGITQSPKYLFRKEGQNVTLSCEQNLNHDAMYWYRQDPGQGLRLIYYSQIVNDFQKGDIAEGYSVSREKKESFPLTVTSAQKNPTAFYLCASSIGPVSRTQYFGPGTRLLVL.

About this clone: The read terminates 3 residues before the CDR3 end, so the remaining end is supplied by the germline J gene. The chain carries TRBV20-1 and TRBJ2-3, with TRBD2 matching 10 bases. Per the germline V gene, CDR1 is DFQATT and CDR2 is SNEGSKA (reference sequence). Trimming cost V 5 bases and J 5 bases; bases outside gene matches: 10. This CDR3 region has 15 residues. The CDR3 sequence is CSALGLAGDGDTQYF. The CDR3 bases that were read are TGCAGTGCTTTAGGGCTAGCGGGAGATGGAGATACG.

Concerning this clone itself: From the germline J gene comes the end of the CDR3, since the read stops 3 residues before it. The chain joins TRBV4-1 to TRBJ2-2, with TRBD1 matching over 10 bases. The CDR3 covers 16 residues. Trimming cost V 1 base and J 9 bases; bases outside gene matches: 8. CDR1 MGHRA and CDR2 YSYEKL come from the germline V gene. CDR3 region: CASSQGQGARGRELFF. The part of the CDR3 DNA that was read is TGCGCCAGCAGCCAAGGACAGGGGGCGCGAGGCCGGGAG.

Of note for this clone: The read stops 3 residues short of the end of the CDR3; the missing end is completed from the germline J gene. The gene calls are TRBV7-9 and TRBJ1-6, with TRBD1 as a possible D gene (6 bases). V was pared by 1 base and J by 10 bases, with 11 bases between. Germline values: CDR1 SEHNR, CDR2 FQNEAQ (reference sequence). The CDR3 covers 14 residues. The part of the CDR3 DNA that was read is TGTGCCAGCAGCTTAGGGACAGCGGGGTCACCC. Amino acids: CASSLGTAGSP. The entire CDR3 protein reads CASSLGTAGSPLHF.

As concerns this clone: The CDR3 extends 3 residues past the end of the read, so its final part is completed from the germline J gene. The chain employs TRBV7-6 and TRBJ2-1; D is unclear. V was pared by 3 bases and J by 7 bases, with 10 bases between. Germline V gives CDR1 SGHVS, CDR2 FNYEAQ. This CDR3 has 13 residues. The part of the CDR3 DNA that was read is TGTGCCAGCAGCTTGGGCTACAGAAATGAG. Translation: CASSLGYRNE. The whole CDR3 is CASSLGYRNEQFF. Full variable domain (missing parts from reference TRBV7-6 and TRBJ2-1): GAGVSQSPRYKVTKRGQDVALRCDPISGHVSLYWYRQALGQGPEFLTYFNYEAQQDKSGLPNDRFSAERPEGSISTLTIQRTEQRDSAMYRCASSLGYRNEQFFGPGTRLTVL.

CDR3 loop: CASSLKGEGTEAFF. Partial CDR3 DNA: TGTGCCAGCAGCCTCAAAGGGGAGGGGACTGAA. The chain combines TRBV5-4 with TRBJ1-1; D possibly corresponds to TRBD1 (5 bases). The read ends 3 residues early relative to the CDR3; the germline J gene fills the gap. Trimming pared 4 bases from V and 5 bases from J, leaving 15 bases between. The CDR3 consists of 14 residues. The germline V gene encodes CDR1 SGHNT and CDR2 YYREEE (reference sequence).

Here the CDR3 reads CASSTGEGTDTQYF. Partial CDR3 DNA: TGTGCCAGTAGTACGGGGGAGGGCACAGATACG. This chain joins TRBV19 and TRBJ2-3; D is perhaps TRBD2 (6 bases). The read terminates 3 residues before the CDR3 end, so the remaining end is supplied by the germline J gene. The V gene's germline CDR1 is LNHDA and CDR2 SQIVND (reference sequence). The CDR3 sequence is 14 residues long. Trimming pared 4 bases from V and 1 base from J, leaving 9 bases between. Looking up the rest from reference TRBV19 and TRBJ2-3 gives the full variable domain: DGGITQSPKYLFRKEGQNVTLSCEQNLNHDAMYWYRQDPGQGLRLIYYSQIVNDFQKGDIAEGYSVSREKKESFPLTVTSAQKNPTAFYLCASSTGEGTDTQYFGPGTRLTVL.

On this clone itself: Coverage ceases 3 residues before the CDR3 finishes, and the germline J gene fills in the end. This sequence joins TRBV4-1 and TRBJ2-1, with a tentative D call TRBD1 (5 bases). Trimming removed 1 base at V and 3 bases at J, with 7 bases between. The CDR3 sequence is 14 residues long. CDR1 is MGHRA, CDR2 YSYEKL, per germline. The CDR3: CASSQATDYNEQFF. The DNA read from the CDR3 is TGCGCCAGCAGCCAAGCGACAGACTACAATGAG.

Regarding this clone: The read terminates 3 residues ahead of where the CDR3 ends, so the germline J gene completes it. Other DNA sequences in the same sample also yield this CDR3. This sequence joins TRBV23-1 and TRBJ2-1; possibly TRBD2 for D (6 bases). TRBV23-1 is an ORF, with its function uncertain. Trimming removed 2 bases from V and 5 bases from J, with 22 bases in between. This CDR3 is 18 amino acids long. The part of the CDR3 DNA that was read is TGCGCCAGCAGTCAACGACTCCTCGGAGGGGAAGAGGACAATGAG. This encodes CASSQRLLGGEEDNE. The CDR3 in full is CASSQRLLGGEEDNEQFF.

By frequency, this clone is medium-sized (0.01 to 0.1%). The part of the CDR3 DNA that was read is TGTGCCTGGGCGGATACCGGGGAG. It translates to CAWADTGE. The whole CDR3 is CAWADTGELFF. The chain employs TRBV30 and TRBJ2-2, with D unclear. The read ends 3 residues early relative to the CDR3; the germline J gene fills the gap. This CDR3 region has 11 residues. Germline V gives CDR1 GTSNPN, CDR2 SVGIG (reference sequence). Deletions cut 5 bases from V and 5 bases from J, with 6 bases between.

As for this clone: The read ends 3 residues early relative to the CDR3; the germline J gene fills the gap. The chain links TRBV11-3 to TRBJ2-1, with TRBD2 as a possible D gene (5 bases). CDR1 SGHNT and CDR2 YENEEA come from the germline V gene. There are 14 residues in the CDR3. V lost 5 bases to trimming and J lost 5 bases, with 13 bases between them. The CDR3 protein is CASSPGVDNNEQFF. The DNA read from the CDR3 is TGTGCCAGCAGCCCCGGGGTAGATAACAATGAG.

On this clone: Read data end 3 residues before the CDR3 end; the end is taken from the germline J gene. The chain is built from TRBV7-9 and TRBJ1-4, with 9 bases aligning to TRBD1. V was clipped by 3 bases and J by 7 bases; unmatched bases: 3. The CDR3 is 14 amino acids. CDR1 is SEHNR and CDR2 is FQNEAQ in the germline V gene (reference sequence). The covered CDR3 bases are TGTGCCAGCAGCTTCGGACAGGGGTCTGAAAAA. Its protein product is CASSFGQGSEK. The entire CDR3 is CASSFGQGSEKLFF. The entire variable domain, with the rest obtained from reference TRBV7-9 and TRBJ1-4, is as follows: DTGVSQNPRHKITKRGQNVTFRCDPISEHNRLYWYRQTLGQGPEFLTYFQNEAQLEKSRLLSDRFSAERPKGSFSTLEIQRTEQGDSAMYLCASSFGQGSEKLFFGSGTQLSVL.

In regard to this clone: The DNA ends 3 residues before the CDR3 does, and the rest of the CDR3 is filled in from the germline J gene. V and J are TRBV11-2 and TRBJ2-5; 10 bases fit TRBD2. Trimming took 4 bases from V and 1 from J; bases not matched to a gene: 3. Germline V gene data show CDR1 as SGHAT and CDR2 as FQNNGV. The CDR3 is 15 amino acids. CDR3 bases read: TGTGCCAGCAGCTCCGGACTAGCGGCCCAAGAGACC. This codes for CASSSGLAAQET. The entire CDR3 sequence reads CASSSGLAAQETQYF.

To note about this clone: The read is 3 residues too short to cover the CDR3 end, so that end is filled in from the germline J gene. J is TRBJ1-5 and V is TRBV7-6; 7 positions match TRBD1. From germline, CDR1 is SGHVS and CDR2 FNYEAQ. The CDR3 is made up of 15 amino acids. V gave up 6 bases and J gave up 3 bases; unmatched junction bases: 8. CDR3: CASRPPGQPNQPQHF. The covered CDR3 bases are TGTGCCAGCAGGCCTCCGGGACAGCCCAATCAGCCC.

For this clone: The read stops 3 residues short of the end of the CDR3; the missing end is completed from the germline J gene. This chain links TRBV5-1 with TRBJ1-1, with TRBD1 matching over 9 bases. The germline gives CDR1 SGHRS, CDR2 YFSETQ. The CDR3 has 13 residues. Partial CDR3 DNA: TGCGCCAGCAGCGCGACAGGGGGGAGGGAA. This sequence encodes CASSATGGRE. The CDR3, in full, reads CASSATGGREAFF.